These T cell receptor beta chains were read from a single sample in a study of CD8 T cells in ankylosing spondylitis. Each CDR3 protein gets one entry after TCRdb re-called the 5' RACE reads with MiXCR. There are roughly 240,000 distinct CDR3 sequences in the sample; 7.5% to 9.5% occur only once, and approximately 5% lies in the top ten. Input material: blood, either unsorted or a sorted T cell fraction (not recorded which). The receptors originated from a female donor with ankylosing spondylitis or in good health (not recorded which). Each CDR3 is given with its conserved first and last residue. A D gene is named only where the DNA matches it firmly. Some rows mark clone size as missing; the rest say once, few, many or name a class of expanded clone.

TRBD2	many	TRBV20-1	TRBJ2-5	CSAKGLGETQYF	TGCAGTGCGAAGGGACTAGGAGAGACCCAGTACTTC
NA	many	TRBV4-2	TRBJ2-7	CASSLSPGYEQYF	TGTGCCAGCAGCCTTTCACCGGGATACGAGCAGTACTTC
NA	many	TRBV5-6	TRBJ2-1	CASSLIFQTTSSYNEQFF	TGTGCCAGCAGCCTAATATTCCAAACGACTAGCTCCTACAATGAGCAGTTCTTC
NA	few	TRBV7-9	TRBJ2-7	CASSLVAIPPYEQYF	TGTGCCAGCAGCTTAGTGGCCATCCCACCCTACGAGCAGTACTTC
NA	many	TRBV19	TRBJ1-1	CASSEQGRINTEAFF	TGTGCCAGTAGTGAACAGGGTAGGATAAACACTGAAGCTTTCTTT
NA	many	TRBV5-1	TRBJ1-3	CASSFTGAGNTIYF	TGCGCCAGCAGCTTCACCGGGGCTGGAAACACCATATATTTT
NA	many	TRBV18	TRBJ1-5	CASSPGGSAYSNQPQHF	TGTGCCAGCTCACCGGGGGGGTCGGCTTATAGCAATCAGCCCCAGCATTTT
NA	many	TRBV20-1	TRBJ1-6	CSAFSQGSSYNSPLHF	TGCAGTGCTTTTTCCCAGGGTAGCTCCTATAATTCACCCCTCCACTTT
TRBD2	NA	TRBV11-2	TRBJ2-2	CASSLEGYLAGDTGELFF	TGTGCCAGCAGCCTGGAGGGCTACCTAGCGGGAGACACCGGGGAGCTGTTTTTT
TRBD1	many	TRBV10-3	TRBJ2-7	CAISVDRVSEQYF	TGTGCCATCAGTGTAGACAGGGTGAGCGAGCAGTACTTC
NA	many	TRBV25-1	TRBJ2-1	CASRLDGHFYNEQFF	TGTGCCAGCAGACTAGACGGCCACTTCTACAATGAGCAGTTCTTC
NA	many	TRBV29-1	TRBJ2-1	CSVRVHEQFF	TGCAGCGTTCGAGTGCACGAGCAGTTCTTC
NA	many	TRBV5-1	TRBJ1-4	CASSLDREGEKLFF	TGCGCCAGCAGCTTGGACAGGGAAGGAGAAAAACTGTTTTTT
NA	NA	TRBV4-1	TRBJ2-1	CASSPLEGGHEQFF	TGCGCCAGCAGCCCCTTGGAGGGGGGCCATGAGCAGTTCTTC
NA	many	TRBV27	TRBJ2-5	CASSLGPGGSKETQYF	TGTGCCAGCAGTTTGGGGCCCGGTGGAAGCAAAGAGACCCAGTACTTC
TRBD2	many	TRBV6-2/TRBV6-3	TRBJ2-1	CASSYWSSGSSYNEQFF	TGTGCCAGCAGTTACTGGTCTAGCGGGAGCTCCTACAATGAGCAGTTCTTC
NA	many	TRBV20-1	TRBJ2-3	CSARVPSASTDTQYF	TGCAGTGCTAGAGTGCCTAGCGCTAGCACAGATACGCAGTATTTT
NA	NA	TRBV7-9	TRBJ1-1	CASSLGDGRPNTEAFF	TGTGCCAGCAGCTTAGGAGATGGGCGCCCGAACACTGAAGCTTTCTTT
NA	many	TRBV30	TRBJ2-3	CAWRPSLSDTQYF	TGTGCCTGGAGACCTAGTCTGTCGGATACGCAGTATTTT
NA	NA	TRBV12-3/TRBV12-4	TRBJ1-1	CATRRGPGDTEAFF	TGTGCCACTCGACGCGGGCCAGGGGACACTGAAGCTTTCTTT
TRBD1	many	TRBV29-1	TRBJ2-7	CSGGQRDYEQYF	TGCAGCGGGGGACAGAGGGACTACGAGCAGTACTTC
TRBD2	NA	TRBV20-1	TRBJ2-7	CSARDSSTSGRQGIEQYF	TGCAGTGCTAGAGATTCATCGACTAGCGGGAGGCAGGGAATCGAGCAGTACTTC
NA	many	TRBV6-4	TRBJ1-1	CASSRAANTEAFF	TGTGCCAGCAGTCGGGCCGCGAACACTGAAGCTTTCTTT
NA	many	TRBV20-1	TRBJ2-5	CSSSGAETQYF	TGCAGTTCATCGGGGGCAGAGACCCAGTACTTC
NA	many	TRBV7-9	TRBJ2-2	CASSPSTSRGTGELFF	TGTGCCAGCAGCCCCTCGACTAGCAGGGGCACCGGGGAGCTGTTTTTT
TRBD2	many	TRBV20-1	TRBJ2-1	CSFSGRAGNEQFF	TGCAGTTTTAGCGGGAGAGCGGGCAATGAGCAGTTCTTC
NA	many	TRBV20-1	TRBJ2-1	CSARLHTYGEQFF	TGCAGTGCTAGACTCCATACCTACGGTGAGCAGTTCTTC
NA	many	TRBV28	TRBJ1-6	CASSLVTGTWGSPLHF	TGTGCCAGCAGTTTAGTTACCGGGACTTGGGGTTCACCCCTCCACTTT
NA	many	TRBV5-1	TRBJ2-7	CASHDSSPYEQYF	TGCGCCAGCCATGACAGTTCCCCCTACGAGCAGTACTTC
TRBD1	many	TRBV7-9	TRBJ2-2	CASSVDRAYTGELFF	TGTGCCAGCAGCGTCGACAGGGCTTACACCGGGGAGCTGTTTTTT
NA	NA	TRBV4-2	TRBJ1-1	CASSLGTTTEAFF	TGTGCCAGCAGCCTAGGGACAACTACTGAAGCTTTCTTT
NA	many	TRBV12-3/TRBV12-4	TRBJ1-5	CASSAGVNQPQHF	TGTGCCAGCAGTGCCGGGGTGAATCAGCCCCAGCATTTT
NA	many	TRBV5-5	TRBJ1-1	CASSLSSITAFF	TGTGCCAGCAGCTTGAGTTCGATTACCGCTTTCTTT
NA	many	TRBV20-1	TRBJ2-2	CSARVLANTGELFF	TGCAGTGCTAGAGTACTAGCGAACACCGGGGAGCTGTTTTTT
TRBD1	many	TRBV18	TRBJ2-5	CASSPGQVLQETQYF	TGTGCCAGCTCACCGGGACAGGTCCTGCAAGAGACCCAGTACTTC
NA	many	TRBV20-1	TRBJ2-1	CSARDLDEQFF	TGCAGTGCTAGAGATCTCGATGAGCAGTTCTTC
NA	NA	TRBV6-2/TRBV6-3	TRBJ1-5	CASSDRQEPEHF	TGTGCCAGCAGTGACCGACAGGAGCCCGAGCATTTT
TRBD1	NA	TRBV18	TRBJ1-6	CASSPRRDRSYNSPLHF	TGTGCCAGCTCACCACGAAGGGACAGAAGCTATAATTCACCCCTCCACTTT
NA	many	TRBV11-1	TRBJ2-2	CASSFKYTGELFF	TGTGCCAGCAGCTTCAAATACACCGGGGAGCTGTTTTTT
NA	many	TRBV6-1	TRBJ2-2	CATFRGGDTGELFF	TGTGCCACCTTTAGGGGGGGCGACACCGGGGAGCTGTTTTTT
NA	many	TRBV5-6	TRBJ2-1	CASSLNERYEQFF	TGTGCCAGCAGCTTGAACGAGCGTTATGAGCAGTTCTTC
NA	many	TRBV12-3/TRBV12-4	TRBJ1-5	CASSLREPQHF	TGTGCCAGCAGTTTAAGGGAGCCCCAGCATTTT
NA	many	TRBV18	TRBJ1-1	CASSPVATEAFF	TGTGCCAGCTCACCTGTGGCCACTGAAGCTTTCTTT
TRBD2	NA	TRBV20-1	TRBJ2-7	CSARFGLAGTYEQYF	TGCAGTGCTAGGTTCGGGCTAGCGGGGACCTACGAGCAGTACTTC
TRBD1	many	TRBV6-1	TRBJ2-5	CASSVDRAKTQYF	TGTGCCAGCAGTGTGGACAGGGCCAAGACCCAGTACTTC
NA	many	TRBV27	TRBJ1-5	CASSLTVPAIQGNQPQHF	TGTGCCAGCAGTTTAACAGTCCCAGCCATACAGGGCAATCAGCCCCAGCATTTT
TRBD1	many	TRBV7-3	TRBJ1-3	CASSFGQGVSSGNTIYF	TGTGCCAGCAGCTTCGGACAGGGGGTCTCCTCTGGAAACACCATATATTTT
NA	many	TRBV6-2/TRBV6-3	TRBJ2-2	CASSRALLGTGELFF	TGTGCCAGCTCAAGGGCTTTACTTGGCACCGGGGAGCTGTTTTTT
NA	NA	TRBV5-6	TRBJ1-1	CASSLPKSRANTEAFF	TGTGCCAGCAGCCTACCAAAGAGCCGGGCGAACACTGAAGCTTTCTTT
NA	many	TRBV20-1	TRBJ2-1	CSATLAVYNEQFF	TGCAGTGCCACCTTAGCGGTTTACAATGAGCAGTTCTTC
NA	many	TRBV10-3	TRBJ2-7	CAISGRTDTYEQYF	TGTGCCATCAGTGGAAGGACCGATACCTACGAGCAGTACTTC
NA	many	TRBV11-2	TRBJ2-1	CASSLGWGWEDEQFF	TGTGCCAGCAGCTTAGGGTGGGGGTGGGAAGATGAGCAGTTCTTC